Reported below is one TCR beta chain. This clone has just one count. The antigen this receptor binds is unknown. No much larger clone exists at a distance of one base, and base qualities are not known. Cut back by 6 bases and 6 bases, the V and J ends lie 20 bases apart. Spanning cysteine to phenylalanine, the CDR3 consists of 14 amino acids. CDR3 DNA only is kept here, 42 bases in frame from base 1. The germline V gene encodes CDR1 SQVTM and CDR2 ANQGSEA. This sample is drawn from a study of shared clonotypes between healthy human individuals (dated by TCRdb to the early 2020s). With respect to the entire study: The cohort included a few men and a couple of women between 18 and 49 years of age. For each donor, CD4 naive and CD4 memory were each given three plates, CD8 naive was given two plates, and CD8 memory was given one plate. Blood TCR repertoires of five healthy adults were deeply sequenced to estimate repertoire size and the extent of clonotype sharing between individuals. Different laboratories and diverse techniques were used to prepare libraries and sequence TCR repertoires, to increase sequencing depth and limit assay-specific biases. Leukapheresis yielded between about 0.85 and 10 billion PBMCs per donor. Overall study outcomes, separate from this receptor: Naive subsets generally had larger estimated clonotype richness than memory subsets did. Pairwise subsampling indicated that sequencing depth was expected to affect the degree of clonotype sharing among donors. Because the study included a small number of donors, the genetic and exposure-history diversity represented was limited. Even with the large sequencing depth, rarefaction of the sorted-subset datasets indicated that sequencing was incomplete. Sampling was restricted to blood, and TCR repertoires in tissue are likely to differ from TCR repertoires in blood. About 5% of naive CD4, 3.5% of naive CD8, about 2.4% of memory CD4, and 0.4% of memory CD8 clonotypes were shared across a few donors. Compared with non-shared clonotypes, the clonotypes found in all four sorted-subset donors had higher generation probabilities.

For the CD8 naive samples, CD45RO-negative cells were positively selected for CCR7, yielding a CD45RA+CCR7+ population from which TemRA cells were excluded. Donors were healthy HIV-negative adults with no recently reported acute infections or vaccinations. Every donor was a Caucasian adult residing in Nashville, Tennessee, USA. Blood was collected by leukapheresis, and PBMCs were isolated by Ficoll-Histopaque density gradient centrifugation and then cryopreserved in liquid nitrogen vapor phase. Analytical flow cytometry was used to check the purity and quantity of every magnetically sorted T cell population. Each sorted fraction had its genomic DNA isolated and then quantified by UV absorbance on a Nanodrop 2000c. Using the deep immunoSEQ assay, multiplex PCR amplified TCR CDR3 regions from genomic DNA. Extracted genomic DNA from each cell subset was distributed evenly across all wells of several immunoSEQ 96-well plates, and each plate was treated as a replicate. For sorted subsets, roughly 0.2 ug genomic DNA, equal to approximately 30,000 T cell genomes, was loaded into each replicate PCR. Purified libraries were quantified with a Qubit 3.0 fluorometer, sized on a Bioanalyzer 2100, and re-quantified with the KAPA Library Quantification kit. Every immunoSEQ 96-well plate was sequenced on a separate single-read 150-cycle Illumina NextSeq 550 flow cell. The paper's data handling went like this. Because the immunoSEQ output held only junctional sequences and lacked quality scores, the filtering could not match the filtering applied to full-length reads. Sequences were annotated with PyIR, a Python wrapper for IgBLAST v1.9, and V/J genes and CDR3 were assigned using IMGT germline references. Reads were filtered out if the reads had weak V/J assignments (E-value above 1e-6), no CDR3, stop codons, out-of-frame junctions, or ambiguous translated residues. V3J clonotypes were defined by identical inferred V gene, J gene, and CDR3 amino acid sequence. Percentage overlap between repertoires was computed as shared unique clonotypes divided by the size of the smaller repertoire. RTK rarefaction, the Chao1 estimator, and Recon v2.1 estimates of unobserved clonotypes were used to assess repertoire richness. OLGA was used to compute generation probabilities for all TCRbeta clonotypes that the gDNA method yielded from a handful of donors. Drawn from immuneACCESS, this table holds only the in-frame rearrangements with V and J called that TCRdb kept. Clones are partly lost; checked studies trace under half to an unresolved V gene and leave the rest unexplained. V and J calls and clone size come straight from that table; D and trimming were deduced from the DNA. The sample table contains about 2.2 million clones; only one count was recorded for just over 90% of them. The top ten clones comprise less than 2% of the sample.

The TCR originated in a man between 18 and 35 years old in good health. Some clones in this sample may be carry-over from other donors' samples. Input material: naive CD8+ T cells from PBMCs. This specimen's cell subset or site label, interpreted: CD45RA+CCR7+. The sequence is built from TRBV29-1 and TRBJ1-2; the D gene is perhaps TRBD1, on 5 matching bases. The bases read TGCAGCGTCTTGGGGGGGGACGTACGGCATGGCTACACCTTC. Its protein is CSVLGGDVRHGYTF.